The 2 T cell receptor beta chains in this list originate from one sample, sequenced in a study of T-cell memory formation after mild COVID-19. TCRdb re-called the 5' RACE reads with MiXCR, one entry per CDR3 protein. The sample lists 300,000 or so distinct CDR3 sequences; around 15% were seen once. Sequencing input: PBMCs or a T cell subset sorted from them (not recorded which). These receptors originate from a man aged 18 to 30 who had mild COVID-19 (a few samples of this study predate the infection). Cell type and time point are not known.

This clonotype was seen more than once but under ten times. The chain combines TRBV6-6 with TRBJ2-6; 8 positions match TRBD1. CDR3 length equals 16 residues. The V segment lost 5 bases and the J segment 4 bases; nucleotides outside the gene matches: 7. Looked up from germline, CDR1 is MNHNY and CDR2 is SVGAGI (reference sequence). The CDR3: CASSLTGEDGANVLTF. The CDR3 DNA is TGTGCCAGCAGTCTGACAGGGGAGGACGGGGCCAACGTCCTGACTTTC.

This chain's CDR3 is CSARVGGDIQYF. The CDR3 DNA follows: TGCAGTGCTAGAGTCGGCGGAGACATTCAGTACTTC. This chain links TRBV20-1 with TRBJ2-4; unclear D gene. The V and J ends lost 1 base and 8 bases respectively, with 9 bases between them. Germline loops: CDR1 DFQATT, CDR2 SNEGSKA (reference sequence). This CDR3 has 12 amino acids.